This T cell receptor (beta chain) was captured by sequencing in a study of T cells in Graves' hyperthyroidism and ophthalmopathy. Study details: Peripheral blood was secured at the point of initial diagnosis, before any treatment.

Clinical symptoms, serum thyroxine and TRAb, thyroid ultrasound and orbital computed tomography together formed the diagnostic basis. This blood was taken when hyperthyroidism was first diagnosed, before any ophthalmopathy symptoms existed. Study-wide findings and caveats: Blood also held most thyroid clonotypes expanded beyond 0.001.

This clonotype has a count of ten or more. The antigen remains undetermined. Amplified TCR beta CDR3 regions derived from RNA transcripts. The study used the HTBI primer set for a first-round RT-PCR of the TCR CDR3. Via MiXCR, TCRdb re-called the multiplex PCR reads, giving one row per CDR3 protein. The repertoire holds more than 250,000 distinct CDR3 sequences, with approximately 16% as singletons. CDR3 length: 15 residues. The ends were cut back, 5 bases at V and 2 bases at J, with 14 bases in the middle. This receptor was taken from a woman aged 50 to 60 with Graves' hyperthyroidism that later progressed to Graves' ophthalmopathy. This chain uses TRBV12-3 or TRBV12-4 with TRBJ2-3, with D possibly being TRBD2 (6 bases). The sequenced material came from blood. The CDR3 bases are TGTGCCAGCAGTGACCGGGACTCATACACAGATACGCAGTATTTT. Amino acid sequence: CASSDRDSYTDTQYF.